This is a list of T cell receptor beta chains from one sample in a study of Ad26.COV2.S vaccination and SARS-CoV-2 variants. TCRdb's table, derived via immunoSEQ multiplex PCR, lists solely in-frame clones and lacks some. The table lists 300,000 to 400,000 clones, approximately 90% of them singletons. Sequenced here: peripheral blood, sampled in a trial of Ad26.COV2.S vaccine versus placebo. The receptors stem from a person aged 18 to 59 who received the Ad26.COV2.S COVID-19 vaccine or a placebo. The CDR3 runs from the conserved cysteine through the conserved F or W. The D gene is left open where the match is weak. Not every row has a clone size; where given, it reads once, few, many or a size class.

V	J	D	size	length	DNA	CDR3
TRBV19	TRBJ1-2	-	-	12	TGTGCCACAACAGGGAGGCTTGGGGGCTACACCTTC	CATTGRLGGYTF
TRBV19	TRBJ1-2	-	-	14	TGTGCCAGTAGTATATTGGGGGCGAACTATGGCTACACCTTC	CASSILGANYGYTF
TRBV30	TRBJ2-6	-	-	13	TGTGCCTGGAATTTAGCTGGGGCCAACGTCCTGACTTTC	CAWNLAGANVLTF
TRBV5-1	TRBJ1-1	-	few	14	TGCGCCAGCAGCTTGTGGGGTCTGGACACTGAAGCTTTCTTT	CASSLWGLDTEAFF
TRBV6-5	TRBJ1-1	TRBD1	once	14	TGTGCCAGCAGTTACGACAGGGGGCGGACTGAAGCTTTCTTT	CASSYDRGRTEAFF
TRBV7-6	TRBJ2-1	TRBD1	-	18	TGTGCCAGCAGCTTAGGCCTTCGACAGGGAAAAGTTAACAATGAGCAGTTCTTC	CASSLGLRQGKVNNEQFF
TRBV7-2	TRBJ2-1	TRBD1	-	16	TGTGCCAGCAGCCTTCAAGGGACAGTAGGGTACAATGAGCAGTTCTTC	CASSLQGTVGYNEQFF
TRBV28	TRBJ1-1	-	-	15	TGTGCCAGCATTCCTCAAGGAGAGGGGAACACTGAAGCTTTCTTT	CASIPQGEGNTEAFF
TRBV7-2	TRBJ2-4	-	-	14	TGTGCCAGCAGCATGAGGGCATACAAAAACATTCAGTACTTC	CASSMRAYKNIQYF
TRBV14	TRBJ2-7	-	-	16	TGTGCCAGCAGCACGGGCCTGTCCACGTTAACCTACGAGCAGTACTTC	CASSTGLSTLTYEQYF
TRBV20-1	TRBJ1-4	-	-	13	TGCAGTGCTAGTGACGATGGGGGCGAAAAACTGTTTTTT	CSASDDGGEKLFF
TRBV27	TRBJ2-7	-	-	15	TGTGCCAGCAGTTTAAGGTTCGGACAAAACTACGAGCAGTACTTC	CASSLRFGQNYEQYF
TRBV5-5	TRBJ2-2	-	-	15	TGTGCCAGCAGCTTGGAAGCCCCAGGCGGCGGGGAGCTGTTTTTT	CASSLEAPGGGELFF
TRBV15	TRBJ1-1	-	-	13	TGTGCCACCAGCAGAGTTGGGTTTATTGAAGCTTTCTTT	CATSRVGFIEAFF
TRBV28	TRBJ1-2	-	-	13	TGTGCCAGCAGTTCCCTCGGGTTGGGCAGCTACACCTTC	CASSSLGLGSYTF
TRBV24-1	TRBJ2-1	TRBD2	-	15	TGTGCCACCAGTGACATTACTAGCGCACGCAATGAGCAGTTCTTC	CATSDITSARNEQFF
TRBV5-4	TRBJ1-3	-	-	15	TGTGCCAGCAGCTTGGCCGGGGCCTCTGGAAACACCATATATTTT	CASSLAGASGNTIYF
TRBV4-1	TRBJ2-3	TRBD2	-	16	TGCGCCAGCAGCCAAGGCGGACTAGCGGGGCTACATACGCAGTATTTT	CASSQGGLAGLHTQYF
TRBV10-2	TRBJ2-1	-	-	13	TGCGCCAGCAGCAGACTAGTTGGCAATGAGCAGTTCTTC	CASSRLVGNEQFF
TRBV5-4	TRBJ1-1	TRBD1	-	14	TGTGCCAGCAGCTTGAGGACAGGGAACACTGAAGCTTTCTTT	CASSLRTGNTEAFF
TRBV6-5	TRBJ2-7	TRBD1	once	15	TGTGCCAGCAGACGACGGACAGGGGAGACCTACGAGCAGTACTTC	CASRRRTGETYEQYF
TRBV4-3	TRBJ2-7	-	few	15	TGCGCCAGCAGCCAAGAGGGAGAAGAAGCCTACGAGCAGTACTTC	CASSQEGEEAYEQYF
TRBV5-6	TRBJ1-4	-	-	15	TGTGCCAGCAGCGCACAGGGTTCCGACGATGAAAAACTGTTTTTT	CASSAQGSDDEKLFF
TRBV6-6	TRBJ2-2	-	few	15	TGTGCCAGCAGTTGGGGCCGCCCAGGCACCGGGGAGCTGTTTTTT	CASSWGRPGTGELFF
TRBV10-3	TRBJ2-3	-	-	12	TGTGCCACCGGACAGAGCACAGATACGCAGTATTTT	CATGQSTDTQYF
TRBV27	TRBJ2-7	TRBD2	-	16	TGTGCCAGCAGACCCTCCGGGACTAGCGGGTTGTACGAGCAGTACTTC	CASRPSGTSGLYEQYF
TRBV28	TRBJ2-7	-	-	11	TGTGCCAGCAGTTTAGAGGCAGGGCAGTACTTC	CASSLEAGQYF
TRBV5-8	TRBJ1-5	-	-	16	TGTGCCAGCAGCTTGATTCTCGCAGGGTGGAATCAGCCCCAGCATTTT	CASSLILAGWNQPQHF
TRBV6-5	TRBJ1-1	-	few	15	TGTGCCAGCAGTTGGACCCGGTGGGGAAGCACTGAAGCTTTCTTT	CASSWTRWGSTEAFF
TRBV28	TRBJ2-7	-	-	15	TGTGCCAGCAGTTTACCGGAGTCCAGCTCCTACGAGCAGTACTTC	CASSLPESSSYEQYF
TRBV5-1	TRBJ2-2	-	-	15	TGCGCCAGCAGCTTGGAGGGTCCGGGAACCGGGGAGCTGTTTTTT	CASSLEGPGTGELFF
TRBV7-9	TRBJ2-1	TRBD2	-	16	TGTGCCAGCAGCTCTACCGGGACTAGCGGACTTAATGAGCAGTTCTTC	CASSSTGTSGLNEQFF
TRBV1	TRBJ2-1	-	-	19	TGCACCAGCAGCCACTTAGGACTAGCGGGGCCGAGGTCCTACAATGAGCAGTTCTTC	CTSSHLGLAGPRSYNEQFF
TRBV9	TRBJ2-1	TRBD1	-	14	TGTGCCAGCAGCGTAGAGGGACAGCACAATGAGCAGTTCTTC	CASSVEGQHNEQFF
TRBV28	TRBJ1-2	-	-	13	TGTGCCAGCAGTTTCGGGAGAGTAGGCGGCTACACCTTC	CASSFGRVGGYTF
TRBV5-6	TRBJ2-7	-	-	14	TGTGCCAGCAGCTTCGGTGTCAAAACCTACGAGCAGTACTTC	CASSFGVKTYEQYF
TRBV12-3/TRBV12-4	TRBJ2-7	-	-	12	TGTGCCAGCAGACTGAGCGGGTACGAGCAGTACTTC	CASRLSGYEQYF
TRBV27	TRBJ2-2	TRBD1	-	15	TGTGCCAGCAGCCTGGGACAGGGGGCCGTCGGGGAGCTGTTTTTT	CASSLGQGAVGELFF
TRBV7-2	TRBJ1-3	-	-	15	TGTGCCAGCAGCTTAGAGCCAGGGTCTGGAAACACCATATATTTT	CASSLEPGSGNTIYF
TRBV25-1	TRBJ2-7	TRBD1	-	14	TGTGCCAGCAGGGGACAGGTTGGGGGCTACGAGCAGTACTTC	CASRGQVGGYEQYF
TRBV28	TRBJ2-7	TRBD1	-	15	TGTGCCAGCAGTTTACTCGGACAGGGGAGGGGCGAGCAGTACTTC	CASSLLGQGRGEQYF
TRBV27	TRBJ2-7	-	once	13	TGTGCCAGCTGTAGATCCAGGGGCTACGAGCAGTACTTC	CASCRSRGYEQYF
TRBV7-7	TRBJ1-5	-	-	18	TGTGCTAGCAGCTTACCCGCGGGGTGCCGTAATAGCAATCAGCCCCAGCATTTT	CASSLPAGCRNSNQPQHF
TRBV30	TRBJ1-1	-	-	11	TGTGCCTGGAGTGTAGCCAGTGAAGCTTTCTTT	CAWSVASEAFF
TRBV4-3	TRBJ1-1	-	once	14	TGCGCCAGCAGCCAAGATAGAGGGAGAACTGAAGCTTTCTTT	CASSQDRGRTEAFF
TRBV5-4	TRBJ2-7	-	-	15	TGTGCCAGCAGCTTGGGGGCGGGGAAGCCCTACGAGCAGTACTTC	CASSLGAGKPYEQYF
TRBV5-1	TRBJ2-6	-	-	16	TGCGCCAGCAGCTTGGCCCCTACCGTCGGGGCCAACGTCCTGACTTTC	CASSLAPTVGANVLTF
TRBV7-3	TRBJ2-5	-	-	14	TGTGCCAGCAGCTTAATCCGGAGCCAAGAGACCCAGTACTTC	CASSLIRSQETQYF
TRBV29-1	TRBJ1-4	-	-	14	TGCAGCGCTGGACAGTTTGCAACTAATGAAAAACTGTTTTTT	CSAGQFATNEKLFF
TRBV18	TRBJ1-5	-	-	17	TGTGCCAGCTCACCAGGGCCCGGGGTTTCAGTGGGGCAGCCCCAGCATTTT	CASSPGPGVSVGQPQHF
TRBV27	TRBJ1-1	-	-	14	TGTGCCAGCAGTCCCGCCGGGGGGCCCACTGAAGCTTTCTTT	CASSPAGGPTEAFF
TRBV15	TRBJ2-3	TRBD1	-	15	TGTGCCACCAGCGGCCGGGACAGACGCACAGATACGCAGTATTTT	CATSGRDRRTDTQYF
TRBV2	TRBJ1-2	-	-	13	TGTGCCAGCAGTGAAAACCCAGTCTATGGCTACACCTTC	CASSENPVYGYTF